Listed below are T cell receptor beta chains from one sample, sequenced in a study of T cell responses to AZD1222 COVID-19 vaccine. Repertoires were generated with immunoSEQ multiplex PCR, while TCRdb's copy carries only in-frame clones and drops some. This sample has about 150,000 clones; 75% to 90% occur once, and the top ten carry about a tenth. The sample was peripheral blood, taken 28 days after the second AZD1222 dose. These TCRs come from an adult who received the AZD1222 COVID-19 vaccine. Each CDR3 is given with its conserved first and last residue. A D gene is named only where the DNA matches it firmly. Some rows mark clone size as missing; the rest say once, few, many or name a class of expanded clone.

>TRBJ2-1|TRBV7-8|NA|few|17
CASILRGMPLSYNEQFF
>TRBJ2-1|TRBV19|TRBD2|NA|15
CASNFASGRPNEQFF
>TRBJ2-7|TRBV7-2|NA|NA|13
CASSLEKSYEQYF
>TRBJ1-2|TRBV28|TRBD1|NA|14
CALQTKTGAFGYTF
>TRBJ1-2|TRBV6-5|NA|NA|15
CASPEDEGTGYGYTF
>TRBJ1-1|TRBV28|TRBD1|NA|15
CASSRTQGGDTEAFF
>TRBJ2-7|TRBV7-8|TRBD1|few|13
CASSSQTGNEQYF
>TRBJ1-1|TRBV5-1|TRBD1|NA|14
CASSPGQAATEAFF
>TRBJ2-1|TRBV7-2|NA|NA|14
CASSFFDSYNEQFF
>TRBJ2-1|TRBV2|TRBD2|NA|15
CASSVQGLAENEQFF
>TRBJ2-5|TRBV7-8|TRBD2|NA|16
CASTPPISGRGETQYF
>TRBJ1-5|TRBV5-5|NA|NA|16
CASSSLGGDSNQPQHF
>TRBJ2-5|TRBV5-1|NA|NA|14
CASSPLQGRETQYF
>TRBJ2-3|TRBV7-3|TRBD2|NA|17
CASSSGLAGVSTDTQYF
>TRBJ1-2|TRBV28|NA|NA|13
CASNLLGAYGYTF
>TRBJ1-1|TRBV6-6|NA|NA|13
CASTGGRDTEAFF
>TRBJ2-7|TRBV15|NA|NA|15
CATSREETATYEQYF
>TRBJ1-5|TRBV18|NA|NA|13
CASSPGRDQPQHF
>TRBJ2-1|TRBV5-4|TRBD1|NA|15
CASSPGQNSYNEQFF
>TRBJ2-3|TRBV30|NA|NA|13
CAWTPIRGGTQYF
>TRBJ2-1|TRBV6-4|TRBD1|NA|15
CASSGGQGAVNEQFF
>TRBJ1-1|TRBV2|TRBD1|NA|15
CASSEKGRGPTEAFF
>TRBJ2-1|TRBV7-2|TRBD2|NA|14
CASTWGGSYNEQFF
>TRBJ1-2|TRBV7-2|NA|NA|14
CASSLAGGAHGYTF
>TRBJ1-6|TRBV19|NA|NA|13
CASTDAWNSPLHF
>TRBJ1-4|TRBV27|NA|NA|13
CASREQGWEKLFF
>TRBJ1-2|TRBV10-3|NA|NA|15
CAISEGKIPNYGYTF
>TRBJ2-5|TRBV6-1|TRBD2|NA|17
CASSEQGSGRGRETQYF
>TRBJ2-7|TRBV3-1/TRBV3-2|NA|NA|15
CASSQSWVSSYEQYF
>TRBJ1-3|TRBV23-1|TRBD1|NA|17
CASSQEEQGSYRNTIYF
>TRBJ2-7|TRBV6-2/TRBV6-3|TRBD2|once|15
CASSTGTSGTYEQYF
>TRBJ2-6|TRBV28|NA|NA|13
CASRLSGANVLTF
>TRBJ1-5|TRBV19|NA|NA|14
CASSIPTDNQPQHF
>TRBJ1-1|TRBV7-8|NA|NA|15
CASSTFRRSGPEAFF
>TRBJ2-7|TRBV6-2/TRBV6-3|TRBD2|NA|14
CASSPGLAGVEQYF
>TRBJ2-1|TRBV11-3|TRBD2|few|16
CASSLEGTSDYNEQFF
>TRBJ2-3|TRBV12-3/TRBV12-4|NA|few|12
CASSFRSDTQYF
>TRBJ1-3|TRBV28|TRBD1|NA|16
CAHEAGGAGSGNTIYF
>TRBJ2-1|TRBV29-1|NA|NA|11
CSVTPRNEQFF
>TRBJ1-2|TRBV3-1/TRBV3-2|TRBD1|NA|16
CASSQGTGKNPYGYTF
>TRBJ2-3|TRBV9|NA|NA|13
CASSVGQAYTQYF
>TRBJ2-7|TRBV6-1|TRBD1|NA|14
CASSETGAPYEQYF
>TRBJ2-3|TRBV2|TRBD1|NA|15
CASSGTGGETDTQYF
>TRBJ2-1|TRBV7-9|TRBD2|once|15
CASSSQGLAGSEQFF
>TRBJ2-7|TRBV27|TRBD2|NA|14
CASSPRGGAREQYF
>TRBJ1-3|TRBV7-2|NA|NA|17
CASSLLAGHSSGNTIYF
>TRBJ2-5|TRBV5-1|NA|NA|14
CASSKGGLGETQYF
>TRBJ2-3|TRBV5-6|TRBD2|NA|16
CASSFLAGWGTDTQYF
>TRBJ1-2|TRBV14|NA|NA|14
CASSPRGRSYGYTF
>TRBJ1-2|TRBV5-4|NA|NA|14
CASSLGQGTSGYTF
>TRBJ1-5|TRBV15|TRBD1|NA|18
CATSGQGVSGGRNQPQHF
>TRBJ2-1|TRBV7-9|NA|NA|13
CASSLVRLGEQFF
>TRBJ2-7|TRBV9|NA|NA|13
CASSVRTTSEQYF
>TRBJ2-1|TRBV2|TRBD2|NA|14
CASREREFDNEQFF
>TRBJ2-1|TRBV7-9|TRBD2|NA|15
CASSLVSGGYNEQFF
>TRBJ1-4|TRBV3-1/TRBV3-2|NA|NA|14
CASSPGATNEKLFF